This is a list of T cell receptor beta chains from one sample in a study of CD8+CD57+ T cells in acquired aplastic anemia. TCRdb itself ran the reads through MiXCR, one entry per CDR3 protein. The sample shows about 190,000 distinct CDR3 sequences, around three fifths of them seen only once. What was sequenced was sorted CD4+, CD8+, or CD8+CD57+ T cells (not recorded which) from PBMCs. These receptors were taken from a human donor with severe aplastic anemia or a healthy control (not recorded which). The CDR3 runs from the conserved cysteine through the conserved F or W. D genes are given only for firm matches. Clone size, where shown, is once, few, many, or a class for clones that have expanded.

NA NA TRBJ2-3 TRBV7-8 TGTGCCAGCAGCTGGGGGACCGGCACAGATACGCAGTATTTT CASSWGTGTDTQYF
NA many TRBJ1-1 TRBV6-4 TGTGCCAGCAGTGAGGAGGTCAACACTGAAGCTTTCTTT CASSEEVNTEAFF
NA NA TRBJ2-7 TRBV7-2 TGTGCCAGCAGCTTAGAAGGTAGTTTGGGGTTTCCCTACGAGCAGTACTTC CASSLEGSLGFPYEQYF
TRBD1 NA TRBJ1-6 TRBV10-3 TGTGCCATCAGTCCGGGACAGGTAAATTCACCCCTCCACTTT CAISPGQVNSPLHF
NA many TRBJ2-7 TRBV5-6 TGTGCCAGCACCCCAGGGGGGGAATCCTACGAGCAGTACTTC CASTPGGESYEQYF
NA NA TRBJ2-5 TRBV10-3 TGTGCCATCAGACAAGGACGGATACAAGAGACCCAGTACTTC CAIRQGRIQETQYF
NA NA TRBJ1-2 TRBV24-1 TGTGCCACCAGTGATAGTTGGCAGAACTATGGCTACACCTTC CATSDSWQNYGYTF
NA many TRBJ1-6 TRBV7-3 TGTGCCAGCAGCTTAACGGGAAGAGGTAGTATCTTCTCACCCCTCCACTTT CASSLTGRGSIFSPLHF
NA NA TRBJ1-6 TRBV2 TGTGCCAGCACTGCGAATTCACCCCTCCACTTT CASTANSPLHF
NA NA TRBJ2-7 TRBV5-1 TGCGCCAGCAGCTTGGCCGGGGACGGCTACGAGCAGTACTTC CASSLAGDGYEQYF
TRBD2 NA TRBJ2-1 TRBV7-8 TGTGCCAGCATACCCGGACTAGCGGGGGTGTACAATGAGCAGTTCTTC CASIPGLAGVYNEQFF
NA few TRBJ1-5 TRBV10-3 TGTGCCACCAAGGACGGAGTGCTAGATCAGCCCCAGCATTTT CATKDGVLDQPQHF
TRBD2 few TRBJ2-5 TRBV20-1 TGCAGTGCTACCGGGACTAGCCAAGAGACCCAGTACTTC CSATGTSQETQYF
NA NA TRBJ1-2 TRBV9 TGTGCCAGCAGCGTAGTCGGACTAGCGGGGGCGGATAGTCCCTATGGCTACACCTTC CASSVVGLAGADSPYGYTF
TRBD2 NA TRBJ2-2 TRBV7-3 TGTGCCAGCAGCCCACGCGGGGGGACTACCGGGGAGCTGTTTTTT CASSPRGGTTGELFF
NA NA TRBJ1-5 TRBV10-1 TGTGCCATCAGGGAGGGGGATGGCAATCAGCCCCAGCATTTT CAIREGDGNQPQHF
NA NA TRBJ2-2 TRBV5-4 TGTGCCAGCAGGGTTGTTTCCGGGGAGCTGTTTTTT CASRVVSGELFF
TRBD1 many TRBJ2-7 TRBV27 TGTGCCAGCAGTTTAACGGGACAGCTAGTTCCGGACGAGCAGTACTTC CASSLTGQLVPDEQYF
TRBD2 many TRBJ2-1 TRBV5-6 TGTGCCAGCAGCTTGGCCGAGGTAGCGGGGGTGGAGTTCTTC CASSLAEVAGVEFF
NA NA TRBJ1-1 TRBV30 TGTGCCTGGAGTGTACCAGGGACTAACACTGAAGCTTTCTTT CAWSVPGTNTEAFF
NA NA TRBJ2-7 TRBV2 TGTGCCAGCAGGGGGAATGGCTACTACGAGCAGTACTTC CASRGNGYYEQYF
NA NA TRBJ1-1 TRBV19 TGTGCCAGTAGTGGACCCTCAAGGACGACTGAAGCTTTCTTT CASSGPSRTTEAFF
NA many TRBJ1-1 TRBV12-3/TRBV12-4 TGTGCCAGCTCAAGGGGGATGGGGAGGAACACTGAAGCTTTCTTT CASSRGMGRNTEAFF
NA NA TRBJ1-1 TRBV7-9 TGTGCCAGCAGCTTAGTAGAACAGTTAAACACTGAAGCTTTCTTT CASSLVEQLNTEAFF
NA NA TRBJ2-3 TRBV29-1 TGCAGCGGCAGGGGGGGACTCACAGATACGCAGTATTTT CSGRGGLTDTQYF
NA many TRBJ1-2 TRBV7-7 TGTGCCAGCAGCCCCCCCGTTATCTCGGAGGATGGCTACACCTTC CASSPPVISEDGYTF
TRBD1 few TRBJ2-2 TRBV5-1 TGCGCCACCAGCCGGACAGGGGCGAACACCGGGGAGCTGTTTTTT CATSRTGANTGELFF
TRBD2 few TRBJ2-3 TRBV20-1 TGCAGTGCGAAGAGACTAGCGGGAGGGAACACAGATACGCAGTATTTT CSAKRLAGGNTDTQYF
TRBD1 few TRBJ2-7 TRBV5-1 TGCGCCAGCAGCTTGGGGAGCCGGGACAGGCGATCCTACGAGCAGTACTTC CASSLGSRDRRSYEQYF
TRBD1 NA TRBJ1-1 TRBV2 TGTGCCGAAAACGACAGGGTTACTGAAGCTTTCTTT CAENDRVTEAFF
TRBD2 NA TRBJ2-2 TRBV15 TGTGCCACCAGCCCACTGGGACTAGCTGGGGAGCTGTTTTTT CATSPLGLAGELFF
NA NA TRBJ2-7 TRBV20-1 TGCAGTGCAAGGGGTTTGGAGCTGAAGCAGTACTTC CSARGLELKQYF
NA NA TRBJ2-1 TRBV12-3/TRBV12-4 TGTGCCAGCAGTCCCGTAGGAGCGGACCTGTACAATGAGCAGTTCTTC CASSPVGADLYNEQFF
NA NA TRBJ2-1 TRBV19 TGTGCCAGTAGTTTGACAGGTTCCTACAATGAGCAGTTCTTC CASSLTGSYNEQFF
NA many TRBJ1-5 TRBV24-1 TGTGCCACCAGTGACCGAGGGGGGGGCAATCAGCCCCAGCATTTT CATSDRGGGNQPQHF
TRBD1 NA TRBJ1-2 TRBV15 TGTGCCACCAGCAGAGATGGGACAGTTTTCTATGGCTACACCTTC CATSRDGTVFYGYTF
NA once TRBJ1-1 TRBV9 TGTGCCAGCTCGGGCGCGGAGGGGACCAGGGGCGCTGAAGCTTTCTTT CASSGAEGTRGAEAFF
TRBD2 NA TRBJ2-5 TRBV10-3 TGTGCCATCAGCGGACTAGCGGGGGCCCAAGAGACCCAGTACTTC CAISGLAGAQETQYF
NA many TRBJ2-7 TRBV6-1 TGTGCCAGCAGTGACGGCCGCGAGCAGTACTTC CASSDGREQYF
NA many TRBJ2-7 TRBV3-1 TGTGCCAGCAGCGAAATGGGCGAGCAGTACTTC CASSEMGEQYF